The clone carrying this T cell receptor (beta chain) was seen ten or more times. This record comes from a study of Graves' ophthalmopathy and Graves' hyperthyroidism. Among the hyperthyroidism patients, all were newly diagnosed, aged 18 to 65, with under 2 months' duration. CDR1 is SEHNR, CDR2 FQNEAQ, per germline (reference sequence). Trimming took off 4 bases at V and 3 bases at J, with 8 bases between the two ends. This CDR3 has 13 residues. RNA transcripts were the template, and TCR beta CDR3 regions were amplified from them. RT-PCR in the first round used HTBI primers; a second-round multiplex PCR followed. MiXCR was run by TCRdb on the multiplex PCR reads, yielding one entry per CDR3 protein. This repertoire shows fewer than 650,000 distinct CDR3 sequences, approximately 21% found once; its top ten account for roughly 6.9%.

This receptor was identified in a woman younger than 30 with stable Graves' hyperthyroidism. Some clones in this sample may be carry-over from other donors' samples. The chain combines TRBV7-9 with TRBJ2-3; D call uncertain. Sequencing used peripheral blood. The CDR3 region has the DNA TGTGCCAGCAGCTATGTCGGGACAGATACGCAGTATTTT. It encodes CASSYVGTDTQYF.